The rows below give T cell receptor beta chains drawn from one sample of a study of T-cell memory formation after mild COVID-19. TCRdb processed the 5' RACE reads anew with MiXCR; each CDR3 protein has one entry. The sample consists of 40,000 to 60,000 distinct CDR3 sequences, over 8.5% of them appearing once. Material: PBMCs or a T cell subset sorted from them (not recorded which). The source is an adult woman who had mild COVID-19 (a few samples of this study predate the infection). Cell type and time point are not known. Each CDR3 is given with its conserved first and last residue. The listing skips clone size in some rows; elsewhere it reads once, few, many or a size class.

V gene	J gene	CDR3 length	clone size	CDR3 protein
TRBV20-1	TRBJ2-3	12	.	CSARVRVDTQYF
TRBV5-6	TRBJ2-7	14	.	CASSWGDLGHEQYF
TRBV6-2/TRBV6-3	TRBJ2-7	13	.	CASSPGAFYEQYF
TRBV4-1	TRBJ2-3	17	many	CASSQQGVGGRTDTQYF
TRBV12-3/TRBV12-4	TRBJ2-3	15	.	CASSLGTGGTDTQYF
TRBV7-8	TRBJ2-1	12	many	CASRRTQHEQFF
TRBV19	TRBJ1-1	11	.	CASSTTSQAFF
TRBV5-5	TRBJ2-7	14	.	CASSRDRAFYEQYF
TRBV29-1	TRBJ2-6	16	.	CSVRGVSGSWANVLTF
TRBV5-5	TRBJ1-2	14	few	CASSLDGGAVGYTF
TRBV18	TRBJ2-7	14	many	CASSPYRVLYEQYF
TRBV3-1	TRBJ2-1	17	.	CASSQSLGRGGYDEQFF
TRBV20-1	TRBJ2-1	16	.	CSARQHGIEGYNEQFF
TRBV3-1	TRBJ1-2	13	few	CASSHHGNYGYTF
TRBV3-1	TRBJ2-1	12	few	CASSQPRGEQFF
TRBV7-9	TRBJ2-4	15	many	CASGTSGRAKNIQYF
TRBV24-1	TRBJ2-1	16	few	CATSDLTSGGVQEQFF
TRBV9	TRBJ2-3	17	.	CASSPQYQTTSTDTQYF
TRBV9	TRBJ2-7	15	few	CASSVGSLANDEQYF
TRBV6-2/TRBV6-3	TRBJ1-1	12	few	CASSKMGTEAFF
TRBV5-6	TRBJ2-1	15	few	CASSLVGGSYNEQFF
TRBV2	TRBJ2-7	13	few	CASRTSGAREQYF
TRBV5-1	TRBJ2-2	15	.	CASSLSGILAGELFF
TRBV2	TRBJ2-7	14	few	CASSSQGRAYEQYF
TRBV4-2	TRBJ2-1	16	few	CASSQGPSGGDNEQFF
TRBV5-1	TRBJ2-3	16	few	CASSWGTAARTDTQYF
TRBV5-1	TRBJ2-1	15	.	CASSPLGLAYNEQFF
TRBV3-1	TRBJ1-5	15	few	CASSPGRAVTQPQHF
TRBV12-3/TRBV12-4	TRBJ1-1	14	.	CASSLRGGNTEAFF
TRBV29-1	TRBJ2-2	13	.	CSVAGGAAGELFF
TRBV27	TRBJ1-6	14	.	CASSLSAGDSPLHF
TRBV2	TRBJ2-2	15	few	CASSGRTANTGELFF
TRBV3-1	TRBJ2-7	11	many	CASGHRNEQYF
TRBV19	TRBJ1-2	12	.	CASSSRFYGYTF
TRBV7-2	TRBJ2-3	15	many	CASSLGRTSTDTQYF
TRBV6-2/TRBV6-3	TRBJ1-1	16	once	CASSYEQGRMNTEAFF
TRBV20-1	TRBJ2-7	13	.	CSARTSDSYEQYF
TRBV11-2	TRBJ2-7	14	many	CASSAGTGGYEQYF
TRBV5-1	TRBJ1-2	13	few	CASSTGGGYGYTF
TRBV5-6	TRBJ2-2	16	many	CASQLPGTVNTGELFF
TRBV7-9	TRBJ2-1	16	.	CASSSRDGSSYNEQFF
TRBV29-1	TRBJ1-1	13	.	CSVLSGTNTEAFF
TRBV14	TRBJ1-2	13	.	CASSQGLLMGYTF
TRBV4-1	TRBJ2-7	15	few	CASSQSVGTLGEQYF
TRBV24-1	TRBJ1-5	14	.	CATSDAGRYQPQHF
TRBV29-1	TRBJ1-1	14	.	CSVEGIFGTIEAFF
TRBV24-1	TRBJ2-3	13	many	CATSRDFTDTQYF
TRBV14	TRBJ2-3	14	.	CASSLAPQGGTQYF
TRBV19	TRBJ1-1	13	.	CASSIQRNTEAFF
TRBV6-2/TRBV6-3	TRBJ2-2	17	many	CASILTPGLGATGELFF